Shown below are 14 T cell receptor beta chains from a single sample sequenced in a study of cytomegalovirus exposure and HLA in healthy donors. Both 60 Vbeta primers and 13 Jbeta primers went into the PCR. The data were produced by immunoSEQ multiplex PCR, yet TCRdb's version contains in-frame clones alone and is incomplete. The sample has fewer than 75,000 clones. The material sequenced was PBMCs. These receptors all come from a boy between 5 and 17 years old in good health and CMV-seronegative.

The V gene is TRBV5-5, the J gene TRBJ1-1, with a tentative D call TRBD1 (5 bases). The V gene's germline CDR1 is SGHKS and CDR2 YYEKEE (reference sequence). Deletions cut 2 bases from V and 3 bases from J, with 26 bases between. This CDR3 comprises 19 residues. The CDR3 nucleotides read TGTGCCAGCAGCTTCGGAAGCCCGGGAGTGGGGGGAGGGGACACTGAAGCTTTCTTT. It specifies CASSFGSPGVGGGDTEAFF.

The chain carries TRBV5-1 and TRBJ1-4; TRBD1 aligns across 10 bases. CDR1 SGHRS and CDR2 YFSETQ come from the germline V gene. The CDR3 is 15 residues long. After removal of 7 bases from V and 6 bases from J, the junction contained 9 bases not matched to a gene. In DNA form, the CDR3 reads TGCGCCAGCTCCGGCCGGACAGGGGGGGATGAAAAACTGTTTTTT. This codes for CASSGRTGGDEKLFF.

CDR3 sequence reads: CSVAGTPEGEQYF. Written as DNA, the CDR3 is TGCAGCGTTGCAGGGACCCCGGAGGGCGAGCAGTACTTC. The gene calls are TRBV29-1 and TRBJ2-7, with D possibly being TRBD2 (6 bases). Germline assignment: CDR1 SQVTM and CDR2 ANQGSEA. The V and J ends lost 4 bases and 6 bases respectively, with 16 bases between them. This CDR3 is built from 13 residues.

The rearrangement links TRBV9 to TRBJ2-5; 7 bases fit TRBD2. In germline, CDR1 is SGDLS, CDR2 YYNGEE. CDR3 length equals 15 residues. After removal of 4 bases from V and 3 bases from J, the junction contained 9 bases not matched to a gene. CDR3 sequence (DNA): TGTGCCAGCAGCCGAACCGTGGGAGGGGAAGAGACCCAGTACTTC. This codes for CASSRTVGGEETQYF.

On this clone itself: Other DNA variants within this sample encode the same CDR3. The chain is built from TRBV30 and TRBJ1-4; 7 bases are shared with TRBD1. V lost 0 bases and J lost 5; bases outside the gene matches: 6. The CDR3 consists of 15 residues. Germline V gene sequence: CDR1 GTSNPN, CDR2 SVGIG (reference sequence). CDR3 sequence (DNA): TGTGCCTGGAGTGTATTAGGCAGGGGGAATGAAAAACTGTTTTTT. This encodes CAWSVLGRGNEKLFF. Using reference TRBV30 and TRBJ1-4 for the parts outside the CDR3, the full variable domain is SQTIHQWPATLVQPVGSPLSLECTVEGTSNPNLYWYRQAAGRGLQLLFYSVGIGQISSEVPQNLSASRPQDRQFILSSKKLLLSDSGFYLCAWSVLGRGNEKLFFGSGTQLSVL.

The chain links TRBV14 to TRBJ2-1; 9 bases line up with TRBD1. Germline values: CDR1 SGHDN, CDR2 FVKESK. V shed 3 bases, J shed 2 bases, and the junction held 2 bases outside the gene matches. The CDR3 is 15 residues long. This CDR3 is CASSHRQGAYNEQFF. CDR3 bases: TGTGCCAGCAGCCATAGACAGGGGGCCTACAATGAGCAGTTCTTC. Using reference TRBV14 and TRBJ2-1 for the parts outside the CDR3, the full variable domain is EAGVTQFPSHSVIEKGQTVTLRCDPISGHDNLYWYRRVMGKEIKFLLHFVKESKQDESGMPNNRFLAERTGGTYSTLKVQPAELEDSGVYFCASSHRQGAYNEQFFGPGTRLTVL.

This chain links TRBV5-1 with TRBJ1-1; no clear D. This CDR3 is 14 amino acids long. Germline V gives CDR1 SGHRS, CDR2 YFSETQ. The V end was cut by 0 bases, the J end by 1 base, with 7 bases between. The CDR3 DNA is TGCGCCAGCAGCTTGGATAGCGGGAACACTGAAGCTTTCTTT. This sequence encodes CASSLDSGNTEAFF.

The chain links TRBV27 to TRBJ2-7, with D unresolved. V lost 6 bases and J 5 bases, leaving 8 bases between the germline ends. CDR1 is MNHEY and CDR2 is SMNVEV in the germline V gene (reference sequence). CDR3 length: 11 amino acids. CDR3 nucleotides: TGTGCCAGCAGCTTAGGGCACGAGCAGTACTTC. The encoded protein is CASSLGHEQYF.

The chain carries TRBV15 and TRBJ2-5; 7 bases fit TRBD1. This CDR3 has 15 residues. Per germline, CDR1 LNHNV and CDR2 YYDKDF (reference sequence). Germline trimming cut 3 bases from V and 5 bases from J; bases unmatched to any gene: 9. The DNA of the CDR3 is TGTGCCACCAGCAGCAGGGTGGCAGGGGGTGAGACCCAGTACTTC. It is translated as CATSSRVAGGETQYF.

The genes are TRBV6-5 and TRBJ1-5, with D uncertain. The CDR3 loop spans 15 amino acids. Germline V lookup: CDR1 MNHEY, CDR2 SVGAGI. V was pared by 7 bases and J by 0 bases, with 13 bases between. CDR3 region: CASKRSAHSNQPQHF. CDR3 sequence (DNA): TGTGCCAGCAAGAGAAGCGCACATAGCAATCAGCCCCAGCATTTT.

The CDR3 region is CASRVFAYEQYF. DNA for the CDR3: TGTGCCAGCCGGGTCTTCGCCTACGAGCAGTACTTC. The J gene is TRBJ2-7, the V gene TRBV2; D is unclear. V lost 8 bases, J lost 2 bases, and 10 bases lay in between. Looked up from germline, CDR1 is SNHLY and CDR2 is FYNNEI. The CDR3 runs to 12 residues.

CDR3 DNA sequence: TGTGCCAGCTCTCTCTACGAGCAGTACTTC. Its translation is CASSLYEQYF. The rearrangement uses TRBV25-1 and TRBJ2-7; no firm D call. Germline loops: CDR1 MGHDK, CDR2 SYGVNS. Trimming cost V 8 bases and J 3 bases, with 5 bases left between them. This CDR3 region has 10 residues.

This chain joins TRBV19 and TRBJ2-3; tentative D call: TRBD1 (6 bases). CDR1 LNHDA and CDR2 SQIVND come from the germline V gene (reference sequence). This CDR3 is 13 amino acids long. V lost 6 bases to trimming and J lost 0 bases, with 7 bases between them. The CDR3 protein is CASSGQSTDTQYF. In DNA form, the CDR3 reads TGTGCCAGTAGCGGACAGAGCACAGATACGCAGTATTTT. Supplemented by reference TRBV19 and TRBJ2-3, the full variable domain reads DGGITQSPKYLFRKEGQNVTLSCEQNLNHDAMYWYRQDPGQGLRLIYYSQIVNDFQKGDIAEGYSVSREKKESFPLTVTSAQKNPTAFYLCASSGQSTDTQYFGPGTRLTVL.

The chain has TRBV2 and TRBJ1-5; D is uncertain. Looked up from germline, CDR1 is SNHLY and CDR2 is FYNNEI. V dropped 3 bases and J dropped 5 bases, with 8 bases sitting between them. CDR3 length equals 13 residues. CDR3 in amino acids: CASSDLGYQPQHF. The DNA of the CDR3 is TGTGCCAGCAGTGATCTAGGTTATCAGCCCCAGCATTTT.